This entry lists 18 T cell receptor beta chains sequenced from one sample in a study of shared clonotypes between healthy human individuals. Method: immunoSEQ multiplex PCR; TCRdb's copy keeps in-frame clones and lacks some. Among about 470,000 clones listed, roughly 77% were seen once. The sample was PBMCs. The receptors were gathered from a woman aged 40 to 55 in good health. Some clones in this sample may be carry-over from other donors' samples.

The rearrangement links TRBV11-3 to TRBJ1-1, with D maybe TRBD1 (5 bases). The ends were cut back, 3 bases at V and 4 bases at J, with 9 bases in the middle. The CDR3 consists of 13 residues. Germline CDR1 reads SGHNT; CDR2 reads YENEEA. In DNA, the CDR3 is TGTGCCAGCAGCTTTTCCCAGGGCACTGAAGCTTTCTTT. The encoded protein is CASSFSQGTEAFF.

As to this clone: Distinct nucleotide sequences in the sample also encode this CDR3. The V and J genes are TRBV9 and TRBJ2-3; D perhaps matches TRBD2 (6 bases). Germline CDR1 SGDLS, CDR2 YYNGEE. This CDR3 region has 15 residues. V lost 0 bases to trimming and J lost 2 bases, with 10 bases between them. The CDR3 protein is CASSVGQGLTDTQYF. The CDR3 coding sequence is TGTGCCAGCAGCGTAGGGCAGGGACTCACAGATACGCAGTATTTT. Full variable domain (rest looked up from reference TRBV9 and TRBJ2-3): DSGVTQTPKHLITATGQRVTLRCSPRSGDLSVYWYQQSLDQGLQFLIQYYNGEERAKGNILERFSAQQFPDLHSELNLSSLELGDSALYFCASSVGQGLTDTQYFGPGTRLTVL.

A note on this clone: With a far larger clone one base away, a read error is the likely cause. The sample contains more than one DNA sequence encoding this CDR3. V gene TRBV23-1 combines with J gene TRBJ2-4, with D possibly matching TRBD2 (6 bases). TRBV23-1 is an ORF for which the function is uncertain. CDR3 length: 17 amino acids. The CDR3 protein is CASRGGASCLAKNIQYF. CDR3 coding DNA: TGCGCCAGCAGGGGCGGGGCCTCCTGTCTAGCCAAAAACATTCAGTACTTT.

Here the CDR3 reads CASSYPPPDRGRSGYTF. The CDR3 bases are TGTGCCAGCAGTTACCCGCCACCTGACAGGGGGCGAAGTGGCTACACCTTC. The chain links TRBV28 to TRBJ1-2; 10 bases line up with TRBD1. V shed 4 bases and J 7 bases; nucleotides not matched to a gene: 15. The CDR3 is 17 amino acids. Germline V gene data show CDR1 as MDHEN and CDR2 as SYDVKM.

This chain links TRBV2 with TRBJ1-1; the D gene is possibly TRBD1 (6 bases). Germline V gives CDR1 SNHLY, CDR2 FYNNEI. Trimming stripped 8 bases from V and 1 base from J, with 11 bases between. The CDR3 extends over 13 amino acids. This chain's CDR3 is CASFEGGNTEAFF. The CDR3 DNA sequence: TGTGCCAGCTTCGAGGGGGGGAACACTGAAGCTTTCTTT.

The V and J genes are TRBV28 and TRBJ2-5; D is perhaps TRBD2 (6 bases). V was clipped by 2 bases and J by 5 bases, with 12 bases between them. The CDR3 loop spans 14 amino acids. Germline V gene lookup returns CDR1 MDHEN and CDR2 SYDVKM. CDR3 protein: CASSLRLGAETQYF. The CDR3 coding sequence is TGTGCCAGCAGTTTAAGACTAGGGGCGGAGACCCAGTACTTC. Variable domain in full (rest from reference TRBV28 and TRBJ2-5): DVKVTQSSRYLVKRTGEKVFLECVQDMDHENMFWYRQDPGLGLRLIYFSYDVKMKEKGDIPEGYSVSREKKERFSLILESASTNQTSMYLCASSLRLGAETQYFGPGTRLLVL.

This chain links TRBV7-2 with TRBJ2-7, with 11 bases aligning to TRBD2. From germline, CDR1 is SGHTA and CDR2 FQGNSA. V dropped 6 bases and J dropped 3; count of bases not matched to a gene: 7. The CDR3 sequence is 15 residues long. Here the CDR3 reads CASRYGTSGFYEQYF. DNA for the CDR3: TGTGCCAGCAGGTACGGGACTAGCGGATTCTACGAGCAGTACTTC.

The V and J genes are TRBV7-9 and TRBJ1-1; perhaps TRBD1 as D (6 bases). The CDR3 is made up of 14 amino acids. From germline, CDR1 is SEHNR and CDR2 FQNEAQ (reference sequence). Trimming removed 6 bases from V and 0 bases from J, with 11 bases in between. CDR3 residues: CASSSGQMNTEAFF. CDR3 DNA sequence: TGTGCCAGCAGTTCTGGACAGATGAACACTGAAGCTTTCTTT.

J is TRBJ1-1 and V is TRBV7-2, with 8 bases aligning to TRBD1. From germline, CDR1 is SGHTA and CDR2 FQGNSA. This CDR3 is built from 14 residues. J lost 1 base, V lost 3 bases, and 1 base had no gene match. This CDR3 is CASSLGQANTEAFF. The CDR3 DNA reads TGTGCCAGCAGCTTGGGACAGGCGAACACTGAAGCTTTCTTT.

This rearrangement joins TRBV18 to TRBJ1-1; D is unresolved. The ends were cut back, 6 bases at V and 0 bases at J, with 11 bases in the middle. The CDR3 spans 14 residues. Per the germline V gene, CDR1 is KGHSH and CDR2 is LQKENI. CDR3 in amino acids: CASSPEVMNTEAFF. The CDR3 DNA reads TGTGCCAGCTCCCCCGAGGTTATGAACACTGAAGCTTTCTTT.

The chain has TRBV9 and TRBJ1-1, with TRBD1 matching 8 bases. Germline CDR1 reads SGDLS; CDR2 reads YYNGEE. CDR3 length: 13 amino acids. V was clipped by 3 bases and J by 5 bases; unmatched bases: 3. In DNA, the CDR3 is TGTGCCAGCAGCGGAGGACAGGGAACTGAAGCTTTCTTT. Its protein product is CASSGGQGTEAFF.

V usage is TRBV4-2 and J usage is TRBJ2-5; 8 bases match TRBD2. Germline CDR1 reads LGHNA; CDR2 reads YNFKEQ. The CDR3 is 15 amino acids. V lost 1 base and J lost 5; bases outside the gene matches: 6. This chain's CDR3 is CASSQVGGRLETQYF. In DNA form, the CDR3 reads TGTGCCAGCAGCCAAGTGGGCGGGAGGCTGGAGACCCAGTACTTC.

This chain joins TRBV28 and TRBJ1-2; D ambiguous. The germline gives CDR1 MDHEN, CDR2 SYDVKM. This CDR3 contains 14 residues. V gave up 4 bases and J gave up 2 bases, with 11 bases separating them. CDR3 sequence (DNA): TGTGCCAGCAGTTCCACGGACGGGAACTATGGCTACACCTTC. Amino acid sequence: CASSSTDGNYGYTF.

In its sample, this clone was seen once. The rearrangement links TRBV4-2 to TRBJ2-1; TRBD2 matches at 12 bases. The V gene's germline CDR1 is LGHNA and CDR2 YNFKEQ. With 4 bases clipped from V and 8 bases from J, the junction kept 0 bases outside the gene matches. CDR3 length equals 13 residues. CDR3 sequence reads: CASSRLAGDEQFF. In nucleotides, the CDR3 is TGTGCCAGCAGCCGACTAGCGGGAGATGAGCAGTTCTTC.

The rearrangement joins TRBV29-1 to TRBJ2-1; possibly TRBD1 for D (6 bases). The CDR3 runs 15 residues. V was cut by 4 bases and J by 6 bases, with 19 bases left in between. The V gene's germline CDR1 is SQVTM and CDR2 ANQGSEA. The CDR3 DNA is TGCAGCGTTGCGGCAAGTCAGGGGATTGCCAATGAGCAGTTCTTC. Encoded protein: CSVAASQGIANEQFF.

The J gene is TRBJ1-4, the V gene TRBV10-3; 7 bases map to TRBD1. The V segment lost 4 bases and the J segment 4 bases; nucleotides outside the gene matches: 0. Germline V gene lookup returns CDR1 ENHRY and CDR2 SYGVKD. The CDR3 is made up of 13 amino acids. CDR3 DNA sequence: TGTGCCATCAGTGGACAGGGTAATGAAAAACTGTTTTTT. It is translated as CAISGQGNEKLFF.

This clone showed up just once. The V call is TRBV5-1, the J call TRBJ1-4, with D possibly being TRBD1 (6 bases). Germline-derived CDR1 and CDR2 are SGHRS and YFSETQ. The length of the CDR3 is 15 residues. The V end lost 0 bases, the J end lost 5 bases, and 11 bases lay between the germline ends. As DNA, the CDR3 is TGCGCCAGCAGCTTGGAGACAGGAGGGAATGAAAAACTGTTTTTT. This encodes CASSLETGGNEKLFF.

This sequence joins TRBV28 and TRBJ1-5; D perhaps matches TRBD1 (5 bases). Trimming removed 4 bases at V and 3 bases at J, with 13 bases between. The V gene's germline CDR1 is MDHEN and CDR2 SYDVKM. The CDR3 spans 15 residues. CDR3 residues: CASSSRRAVNQPQHF. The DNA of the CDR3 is TGTGCCAGCAGTTCCCGCAGGGCGGTCAATCAGCCCCAGCATTTT. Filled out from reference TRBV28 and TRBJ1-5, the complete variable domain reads DVKVTQSSRYLVKRTGEKVFLECVQDMDHENMFWYRQDPGLGLRLIYFSYDVKMKEKGDIPEGYSVSREKKERFSLILESASTNQTSMYLCASSSRRAVNQPQHFGDGTRLSIL.